The 3 T cell receptor beta chains presented below share a single source sample, sequenced in a study of T cells in Graves' hyperthyroidism and ophthalmopathy. Amplification yielded TCR beta CDR3 regions, with RNA transcripts as the source. The primer set for the first-round RT-PCR of the TCR CDR3 was HTBI. TCRdb processed the multiplex PCR reads anew with MiXCR; each CDR3 protein has one entry. This sample has about 840,000 distinct CDR3 sequences; about 38% occur once, and the top ten carry 7% to 10%. Sequencing was done on a sample of blood. The receptors were sampled from a man aged 18 to 35 with Graves' hyperthyroidism.

This clonotype came up a few times. The chain employs TRBV5-8 and TRBJ1-3; 7 bases are shared with TRBD1. The CDR3 extends over 14 amino acids. CDR1 is SGHTS and CDR2 is YDEGEE in the germline V gene. V shed 1 base and J 4 bases; nucleotides not matched to a gene: 2. CDR3 protein: CASSLRGLGNTIYF. The CDR3 DNA reads as TGTGCCAGCAGCTTGAGGGGGCTAGGAAACACCATATATTTT.

Only a few counts were recorded for this clonotype. V gene TRBV12-3 or TRBV12-4 combines with J gene TRBJ1-2; a possible D gene is TRBD1 (6 bases). This CDR3 is built from 14 residues. The ends were cut back, 6 bases at V and 3 bases at J, with 14 bases in the middle. CDR3 residues: CASRPDRLYYGYTF. In DNA form, the CDR3 reads TGTGCCAGCAGACCCGACAGGCTATACTATGGCTACACCTTC.

Concerning this clonotype: This may be a read error: a much more frequent sequence differs by one nucleotide. Since the CDR3 does not end with the conserved phenylalanine or tryptophan, this likely comes from a read error. This rearrangement joins TRBV20-1 to TRBJ1-1, with D tentatively TRBD1 (5 bases). The CDR3 loop spans 14 amino acids. Trimming cost V 8 bases and J 1 base, with 17 bases left between them. CDR1 and CDR2 (germline): DFQATT, SNEGSKA (reference sequence). The CDR3 DNA sequence: TGCAGTCCCTCGCCCCGACAGTCGAACACTGAAGCTTTCCTT. Its protein product is CSPSPRQSNTEAFL.